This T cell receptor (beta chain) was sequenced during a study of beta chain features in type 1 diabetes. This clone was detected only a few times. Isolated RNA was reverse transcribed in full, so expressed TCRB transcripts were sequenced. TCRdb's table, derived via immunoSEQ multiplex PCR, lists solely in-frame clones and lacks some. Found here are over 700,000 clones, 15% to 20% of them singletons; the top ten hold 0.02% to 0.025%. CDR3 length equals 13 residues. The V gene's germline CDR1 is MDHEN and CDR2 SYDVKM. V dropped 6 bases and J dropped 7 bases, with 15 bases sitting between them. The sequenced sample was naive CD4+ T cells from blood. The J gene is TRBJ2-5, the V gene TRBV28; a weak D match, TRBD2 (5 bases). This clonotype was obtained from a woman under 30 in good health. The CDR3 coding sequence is TGTGCCAGCAGCTTCGGGCCCGGAGGGACCCAGTACTTC. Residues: CASSFGPGGTQYF.